This section outlines one TCR beta chain sequence together with its context. Its antigen is still unknown. No quality values exist for individual bases; no much larger clone is one base distant. Its CDR3 holds 15 amino acids, cysteine through phenylalanine. Only CDR3 DNA is held: 45 bases, read in frame from base 1. The germline V gene encodes CDR1 MNHNY and CDR2 SVGAGI (reference sequence). Between the V and J ends, shortened by 6 bases and 1 base respectively, the junction contains 15 bases. The data stem from a study of cytomegalovirus exposure and HLA in healthy donors (TCRdb year 2017). In terms of the full investigation: The 550 to 750 repertoires of the first cohort and the 95 to 150 validation repertoires were produced on the same platform, according to a later analysis. The study was designed to test whether signatures of past pathogen exposure could be identified by cataloging public T cell receptors. Along with the roughly 610-subject first cohort, a separate validation cohort of roughly 110 different subjects was used. To predict cytomegalovirus infection status, the study brought together high-throughput TCR immunosequencing, statistical association of individual TCRs with disease status, and machine learning. Study-wide conclusions, independent of this receptor: A later analysis found that TCRs clustered in the first cohort also tended to co-occur in the approximately 120 validation repertoires, with 90% to 95% of cluster scores above 0. Across donors, most TCR sequences were observed very rarely, whereas some public TCRs were present in many individuals. The authors suggested that the approach could potentially be generalized to other disease states and immunological phenotypes. The classifier was reported to diagnose cytomegalovirus status with high specificity and sensitivity in both the original cohort and the validation cohort. The study gave a list of 150 to 200 TCR beta chains associated with cytomegalovirus. The validation cohort had no HLA typing available for a later analysis, so co-occurrence within that cohort was assessed over all 130 or so repertoires. In vitro tests confirmed that three of the cytomegalovirus-associated TCR beta chains recognize cytomegalovirus antigens.

Preparation of the library involved the immunoSEQ multiplex PCR assay. The authors processed their data as follows. To diagnose cytomegalovirus status from the catalog of TCR beta chain sequences, a statistical classification framework was built. The immuneACCESS repertoire file appears here via TCRdb, limited to in-frame rearrangements. These files lack a portion of the clones; in checked studies, under half of the deficit traces to unresolved V genes, and the cause of the others is not known. The DNA was the basis for D and trimming; V, J and clone size are from that table. The sample table holds some 49,000 clones, of which about 93% were seen once. The top ten constitute roughly 7.1% of the sample. Separate from the approximately 700-subject first cohort, the validation cohort of 120 subjects was the group to which the donors belonged.

Specimen: PBMCs. The chain uses TRBV6-6 and TRBJ1-1; no D segment can be confidently identified. This clonotype was obtained from a woman aged 18-29 years in good health and CMV-seropositive. The CDR3: CASSGSDTANTEAFF. The DNA sequence reads TGTGCCAGCAGCGGTAGCGACACAGCGAACACTGAAGCTTTCTTT.